Below, one T cell receptor beta chain is given with its context. Its matching antigen is unknown. The data were taken from a study of T cells in Graves' hyperthyroidism and ophthalmopathy. Hyperthyroidism patients were newly diagnosed, had disease duration under 2 months, and were aged 18 to 65 years. Fresh 10 ml peripheral blood yielded PBMCs. Study-wide findings and caveats: With a median lead of approximately 6.4 months before onset, the model predicted ophthalmopathy.

TCR beta CDR3 sequences were amplified from RNA transcripts. A first-round RT-PCR of the TCR CDR3 used the HTBI primer set. TCRdb reprocessed the multiplex PCR reads via MiXCR and lists one record per CDR3 protein. The sample has 300,000 to 450,000 distinct CDR3 sequences, roughly 25% seen once. The CDR3 loop spans 16 amino acids. Trimming at V came to 5 bases and at J to 5 bases, leaving 10 bases not matched to a gene. In germline, CDR1 is MNHNS, CDR2 SASEGT. The chain recombines TRBV6-1 with TRBJ1-5; the match to TRBD1 covers 9 bases. The sample comprised blood. The sequence came from a man aged 50-59 years with Graves' hyperthyroidism. The CDR3 sequence is CASSFTGGRSDQPQHF. CDR3 DNA sequence: TGTGCCAGCAGTTTCACAGGGGGCAGGAGCGATCAGCCCCAGCATTTT.